The TCR beta chain described here comes from a study of T cells in Graves' hyperthyroidism and ophthalmopathy. General study findings and limits: A median 6.5 months before onset, the model predicted ophthalmopathy. Stable hyperthyroidism was told apart from ophthalmopathy by a model built on 13 V-J features. Most thyroid clonotypes that were expanded above 0.001 also turned up in blood.

What was amplified from RNA transcripts were TCR beta CDR3 regions. TCR CDR3 regions were first amplified by RT-PCR with HTBI primers. TCRdb redid the calling of the multiplex PCR reads with MiXCR, one entry per CDR3 protein. The sample contains approximately 600,000 distinct CDR3 sequences, about 20% of which appear only once. Remarks on this clonotype: Its antigen is undetermined.

Duration under 3 months, a NOSPECS grade of at least 4, and a Clinical Activity Score of at least 3 characterized the ophthalmopathy patients. The sample consisted of blood. This receptor was identified in a man aged 30 to 45 with Graves' ophthalmopathy.

CDR3 bases: TGCAGTGCTAGAGATCACATTGGAAACATTCAGTACTTC. Residues: CSARDHIGNIQYF. The chain has TRBV20-1 and TRBJ2-4; D unclear. CDR1 DFQATT and CDR2 SNEGSKA come from the germline V gene (reference sequence). The CDR3 covers 13 residues. The V end was cut by 0 bases, the J end by 6 bases, with 9 bases between.